A single sample is the source of the 28 T cell receptor beta chains below, sequenced in a study of T cells in Graves' hyperthyroidism and ophthalmopathy. Amplified regions were TCR beta CDR3 sequences from RNA transcripts. The primer set for the first-round RT-PCR of the TCR CDR3 was HTBI. TCRdb re-called the multiplex PCR reads with MiXCR, one entry per CDR3 protein. In the table there are under 200,000 distinct CDR3 sequences, about 9.4% of which are singletons. Sequencing was done on a sample of blood. Every receptor here comes from a woman aged 18-29 years with Graves' hyperthyroidism that later progressed to Graves' ophthalmopathy.

This clonotype was detected many times. The CDR3 DNA follows: TGTGCCAGCAGCCGTAGGTATTTAACTGAAGCTTTCTTT. It is translated as CASSRRYLTEAFF. V is TRBV7-8 and J is TRBJ1-1; D is unclear. Germline V lookup: CDR1 SGHVS, CDR2 FQNEAQ. V was pared by 5 bases and J by 5 bases, with 12 bases between. The CDR3 has 13 residues.

This clonotype was detected many times. V and J are TRBV2 and TRBJ1-2; D possibly corresponds to TRBD1 (6 bases). Germline V lookup: CDR1 SNHLY, CDR2 FYNNEI. This CDR3 region has 15 residues. Trimming shortened V by 6 bases and J by 3 bases, and 17 bases separated the two germline ends. The CDR3 reads CASRRRGGWDYGYTF. CDR3 nucleotide sequence: TGTGCCAGCAGGAGGCGGGGGGGCTGGGACTATGGCTACACCTTC.

This clonotype was picked up many times. This chain connects TRBV12-3 or TRBV12-4 to TRBJ1-1; D gene unclear. V lost 3 bases and J 1 base, leaving 12 bases between the germline ends. This CDR3 contains 15 residues. The CDR3 here is CASSFAGYENTEAFF. In DNA form, the CDR3 reads TGTGCCAGCAGTTTTGCGGGATATGAGAACACTGAAGCTTTCTTT.

The chain uses TRBV9 and TRBJ1-4; tentative D call: TRBD1 (5 bases). Trimming removed 5 bases at V and 2 bases at J, with 13 bases between. Germline V gene data show CDR1 as SGDLS and CDR2 as YYNGEE. This CDR3 region has 15 residues. The CDR3 is CASSSGGMTNEKLFF. The CDR3, as DNA: TGTGCCAGCAGTTCCGGGGGGATGACTAATGAAAAACTGTTTTTT.

This clonotype was observed at least ten times. The chain links TRBV12-3 or TRBV12-4 to TRBJ2-7, with 11 bases aligning to TRBD1. This CDR3 spans 16 amino acids. After removal of 4 bases from V and 3 bases from J, the junction contained 8 bases not matched to a gene. Here the CDR3 reads CASSSERTGGYYEQYF. The DNA of the CDR3 is TGTGCCAGCAGTTCCGAGCGGACAGGGGGCTACTACGAGCAGTACTTC.

This clonotype was counted many times. The V gene is TRBV2, the J gene TRBJ1-2, with D perhaps matching TRBD1 (6 bases). The CDR3 length is 13 residues. Trimming removed 11 bases from V and 6 bases from J, with 19 bases in between. CDR1 SNHLY and CDR2 FYNNEI come from the germline V gene. CDR3 sequence (DNA): TGTGCCTCCAACAGGGAGAGAGGTGATGGCTACACCTTC. Its translation is CASNRERGDGYTF.

This clonotype occurred many times. The J gene is TRBJ2-2, the V gene TRBV30, with D perhaps matching TRBD1 or TRBD2 (7 bases each). The ends were cut back, 2 bases at V and 9 bases at J, with 22 bases in the middle. The CDR3 runs to 16 residues. Germline CDR1 GTSNPN, CDR2 SVGIG (reference sequence). CDR3 sequence: CAWSTLGVRGGRELFF. The CDR3, as DNA: TGTGCCTGGAGTACACTTGGAGTCAGGGGGGGGAGGGAGCTGTTTTTT.

This chain joins TRBV19 and TRBJ2-3, with D tentatively TRBD1 or TRBD2 (5 bases each). The germline V gene encodes CDR1 LNHDA and CDR2 SQIVND (reference sequence). The CDR3 has 15 amino acids. Trimming stripped 5 bases from V and 2 bases from J, with 14 bases between. CDR3 region: CASSRLQASTDTQYF. CDR3 in DNA: TGTGCCAGTAGTCGACTACAGGCCTCCACAGATACGCAGTATTTT.

This clonotype occurred many times. The V gene is TRBV7-8, the J gene TRBJ1-5; TRBD1 agrees at 7 bases. The CDR3 has 17 amino acids. Germline lookup yields CDR1 SGHVS and CDR2 FQNEAQ. V lost 2 bases, J lost 3 bases, and 10 bases stayed unmatched. CDR3 bases: TGTGCCAGCAGCTTAACGTCTGGACAGGTCCTCAATCAGCCCCAGCATTTT. Amino acids: CASSLTSGQVLNQPQHF.

J is TRBJ1-6 and V is TRBV6-1, with 7 bases identical to TRBD1. The germline V gene encodes CDR1 MNHNS and CDR2 SASEGT. This CDR3 spans 13 amino acids. V dropped 7 bases and J dropped 8; count of bases not matched to a gene: 5. The CDR3 protein is CASNTGEDSPLHF. The CDR3 nucleotides read TGTGCCAGCAATACAGGGGAGGATTCACCCCTCCACTTT.

This clonotype was found many times. This chain uses TRBV30 with TRBJ1-1; D may be TRBD1 (5 bases). Trimming stripped 3 bases from V and 5 bases from J, with 13 bases between. CDR1 is GTSNPN and CDR2 is SVGIG in the germline V gene (reference sequence). This CDR3 is built from 13 residues. CDR3 coding DNA: TGTGCCTGGAGGCCAGGGTCTGAGACTGAAGCTTTCTTT. It codes for CAWRPGSETEAFF.

Note on this clonotype: A much larger clone differs from this one at a single base, so this may be a read error. The chain employs TRBV19 and TRBJ2-5; D is perhaps TRBD1 (6 bases). This CDR3 comprises 17 residues. Germline V gives CDR1 LNHDA, CDR2 SQIVND (reference sequence). Trimming shortened V by 5 bases and J by 0 bases, and 19 bases separated the two germline ends. The CDR3 region is CASSGGRRGLYQETQYF. In DNA form, the CDR3 reads TGTGCCAGTAGTGGGGGCAGACGGGGATTGTACCAAGAGACCCAGTACTTC.

This clonotype was detected many times. The J gene is TRBJ2-3, the V gene TRBV24-1, with unresolved D. The CDR3 is 17 amino acids. V was cut by 4 bases and J by 0 bases, with 16 bases left in between. CDR1 KGHDR and CDR2 SFDVKD come from the germline V gene. DNA of the CDR3: TGTGCCACCAGTGACCCCTGGACGCAGCTTAGCACAGATACGCAGTATTTT. It codes for CATSDPWTQLSTDTQYF.

This clonotype was detected many times. The chain uses TRBV20-1 and TRBJ2-7; D unresolved. The germline V gene encodes CDR1 DFQATT and CDR2 SNEGSKA (reference sequence). V lost 7 bases, J lost 0 bases, and 10 bases lay in between. The CDR3 extends over 12 amino acids. The CDR3 DNA is TGCAGTGGTACCCTGAGCTCCTACGAGCAGTACTTC. Translating gives CSGTLSSYEQYF.

This clonotype was counted many times. The chain has TRBV7-3 and TRBJ2-3; D is unclear. Trimming took 3 bases from V and 0 from J, leaving 7 bases between them. CDR3 length: 14 amino acids. The germline gives CDR1 SGHTA, CDR2 FQGTGA. Here the CDR3 reads CASSFGESTDTQYF. The DNA of the CDR3 is TGTGCCAGCAGCTTTGGCGAGAGCACAGATACGCAGTATTTT.

The table lists this clonotype with many counts. This sequence joins TRBV30 and TRBJ1-2; 8 bases are a match to TRBD1. The V gene's germline CDR1 is GTSNPN and CDR2 SVGIG (reference sequence). The CDR3 spans 18 residues. V lost 3 bases and J lost 6; bases outside the gene matches: 21. The CDR3 spells CAWRARRSRGRGVDGYTF. In nucleotides, the CDR3 is TGTGCCTGGAGGGCAAGAAGAAGCAGGGGGCGCGGGGTAGATGGCTACACCTTC. The full variable domain, with the rest looked up from reference TRBV30 and TRBJ1-2, is SQTIHQWPATLVQPVGSPLSLECTVEGTSNPNLYWYRQAAGRGLQLLFYSVGIGQISSEVPQNLSASRPQDRQFILSSKKLLLSDSGFYLCAWRARRSRGRGVDGYTFGSGTRLTVV.

This clonotype was found many times. The V and J genes are TRBV7-8 and TRBJ1-1; 7 nucleotides match TRBD1. CDR1 is SGHVS and CDR2 is FQNEAQ in the germline V gene. CDR3 size: 16 residues. The junction had 13 bases not matched to a gene; V was cut back by 5 bases and J by 4 bases. The CDR3 DNA sequence: TGTGCCAGCAGCCCCAGTTTTACGGACAGGTTCACTGAAGCTTTCTTT. The encoded protein is CASSPSFTDRFTEAFF.

The chain is built from TRBV18 and TRBJ2-1; TRBD2 matches 11 bases. CDR3 length: 14 amino acids. Trimming took 3 bases from V and 5 from J; bases not matched to a gene: 0. Germline V gene lookup returns CDR1 KGHSH and CDR2 LQKENI. In DNA form, the CDR3 reads TGTGCCAGCTCACCGACTAGCGGGGACAATGAGCAGTTCTTC. Translated: CASSPTSGDNEQFF.

This clonotype has a handful of counts. This rearrangement joins TRBV3-1 to TRBJ1-3; D is uncertain. The length of the CDR3 is 16 residues. CDR1 is LGHDT, CDR2 YNNKEL, per germline (reference sequence). V was trimmed by 3 bases and J by 1 base, leaving 13 bases between them. CDR3 sequence (DNA): TGTGCCAGCAGCCATTCGGTGGGGAGTTCTGGAAACACCATATATTTT. Protein sequence: CASSHSVGSSGNTIYF. Full variable domain (remainder filled in from reference TRBV3-1 and TRBJ1-3): DTAVSQTPKYLVTQMGNDKSIKCEQNLGHDTMYWYKQDSKKFLKIMFSYNNKELIINETVPNRFSPKSPDKAHLNLHINSLELGDSAVYFCASSHSVGSSGNTIYFGEGSWLTVV.

In DNA, the CDR3 is TGTGCCGGCACCCCCTCGGACAGACGGAATTCACCCCTCCACTTT. Protein: CAGTPSDRRNSPLHF. The chain joins TRBV28 to TRBJ1-6; possible D gene TRBD1, 6 bases. CDR1 and CDR2 from the germline V gene are MDHEN and SYDVKM. Trimming left V 11 bases short and J 7 bases short, with 21 bases between. The CDR3 totals 15 residues.

The rearrangement uses TRBV4-2 and TRBJ2-2, with a possible D match to TRBD1 (6 bases). This CDR3 is built from 15 residues. Trimming removed 0 bases at V and 1 base at J, with 6 bases between. From germline, CDR1 is LGHNA and CDR2 YNFKEQ. As DNA, the CDR3 is TGTGCCAGCAGCCAAGACAGGGGGAACACCGGGGAGCTGTTTTTT. This gives the protein CASSQDRGNTGELFF.

At least ten counts were recorded for this clonotype. The chain joins TRBV2 to TRBJ1-2, with D uncertain. The V end lost 4 bases, the J end lost 2 bases, and 8 bases lay between the germline ends. This CDR3 is built from 13 residues. CDR1 and CDR2 from the germline V gene are SNHLY and FYNNEI. Here the CDR3 reads CASSGARNYGYTF. As DNA, the CDR3 is TGTGCCAGCAGTGGTGCCAGAAACTATGGCTACACCTTC. Full variable domain (outside the CDR3, taken from reference TRBV2 and TRBJ1-2): EPEVTQTPSHQVTQMGQEVILRCVPISNHLYFYWYRQILGQKVEFLVSFYNNEISEKSEIFDDQFSVERPDGSNFTLKIRSTKLEDSAMYFCASSGARNYGYTFGSGTRLTVV.

This clonotype was counted only a few times. The V and J genes are TRBV6-1 and TRBJ2-7; 8 bases agree with TRBD1. From germline, CDR1 is MNHNS and CDR2 SASEGT. The length of the CDR3 is 13 residues. V shed 6 bases, J shed 4 bases, and the junction held 5 bases outside the gene matches. The CDR3 is CASRATGAYEQYF. As DNA, the CDR3 is TGTGCCAGCAGAGCGACAGGGGCGTACGAGCAGTACTTC.

The rearrangement joins TRBV7-8 to TRBJ1-6; D is perhaps TRBD1 (5 bases). Trimming left V 2 bases short and J 9 bases short, with 17 bases between. This CDR3 has 16 amino acids. From germline, CDR1 is SGHVS and CDR2 FQNEAQ. In nucleotides, the CDR3 is TGTGCCAGCAGCTTAAATCGGATGCCTGGGGGTTCACCCCTCCACTTT. The encoded protein is CASSLNRMPGGSPLHF. The whole variable domain, filled in from reference TRBV7-8 and TRBJ1-6, reads GAGVSQSPRYKVAKRGQDVALRCDPISGHVSLFWYQQALGQGPEFLTYFQNEAQLDKSGLPSDRFFAERPEGSVSTLKIQRTQQEDSAVYLCASSLNRMPGGSPLHFGNGTRLTVT.

V and J are TRBV5-1 and TRBJ2-1; D may match TRBD1 or TRBD2 (6 bases each). V was shortened by 4 bases and J by 7 bases, with 15 bases between the two germline ends. Germline V gene data show CDR1 as SGHRS and CDR2 as YFSETQ. This CDR3 contains 14 residues. The CDR3 is CASSPRRGSNEQFF. CDR3 coding DNA: TGCGCCAGCAGCCCGAGGAGGGGGTCAAATGAGCAGTTCTTC. Together with reference TRBV5-1 and TRBJ2-1, the CDR3 gives the full variable domain: KAGVTQTPRYLIKTRGQQVTLSCSPISGHRSVSWYQQTPGQGLQFLFEYFSETQRNKGNFPGRFSGRQFSNSRSEMNVSTLELGDSALYLCASSPRRGSNEQFFGPGTRLTVL.

This clonotype was observed at least ten times. CDR3 coding DNA: TGTGCCAGCAGCGCACCCGGACAGGGGAACACTGAAGCTTTCTTT. This translates into CASSAPGQGNTEAFF. The rearrangement uses TRBV13 and TRBJ1-1; 8 bases match TRBD1. This CDR3 has 15 residues. CDR1 is PRHDT and CDR2 is FYEKMQ in the germline V gene (reference sequence). The V gene end was trimmed by 5 bases and the J gene end by 1 base; junction bases not matched to a gene: 6.

This clonotype has ten or more counts. The rearrangement uses TRBV28 and TRBJ2-2; 7 nucleotides agree with TRBD1. V was pared by 10 bases and J by 3 bases, with 5 bases of the junction left unmatched. This CDR3 comprises 13 residues. Germline V gene data show CDR1 as MDHEN and CDR2 as SYDVKM. CDR3 bases: TGTGCCAACACAGACAGGGACACCGGGGAGCTGTTTTTT. It codes for CANTDRDTGELFF.

The V call is TRBV7-9, the J call TRBJ1-3; 9 positions agree with TRBD1. CDR3 length: 19 amino acids. Trimming removed 5 bases from V and 0 bases from J; junction bases left unmatched: 14. Germline-derived CDR1 and CDR2 are SEHNR and FQNEAQ (reference sequence). The CDR3 nucleotides read TGTGCCAGCAGCCCGGTATCGGGACAGGGATCCGGCTCTGGAAACACCATATATTTT. Its translation: CASSPVSGQGSGSGNTIYF.